This T cell receptor (beta chain) was captured by sequencing in a study of low-dose radiotherapy and immunotherapy resistance in tumors. On the study more broadly: Aspirin 300 mg was given orally each day for four cycles from cycle 1 day 1.

The CDR3 covers 14 residues. CDR1 is MGHRA and CDR2 is YSYEKL in the germline V gene. Trimming left V 1 base short and J 5 bases short, with 11 bases between. Alpha and beta chains were covered, as first-strand cDNA relied on TRAV- and TRBV-specific primers. Using a constant-region primer together with a V-primer adapter, TCRs were subjected to around 20 PCR cycles of amplification. mRNA isolates were amplified via in vitro transcription. A single record per CDR3 protein comes from TCRdb applying MiXCR to the reads. The sample has approximately 90,000 distinct CDR3 sequences, 9.4% seen once. This clonotype has a count of ten or more. The time point denotes: before trial treatment. All of the donors were given nivolumab, ipilimumab, aspirin, low-dose cyclophosphamide and low-dose radiotherapy as part of RACIN, a single-arm trial.

This chain uses TRBV4-1 with TRBJ2-5; D gene uncertain. Specimen: PBMCs, collected before treatment. This clonotype was obtained from a male donor with prostate cancer. This CDR3 is CASSQGSRSETQYF. CDR3 sequence (DNA): TGCGCCAGCAGCCAAGGCTCGAGATCTGAGACCCAGTACTTC.